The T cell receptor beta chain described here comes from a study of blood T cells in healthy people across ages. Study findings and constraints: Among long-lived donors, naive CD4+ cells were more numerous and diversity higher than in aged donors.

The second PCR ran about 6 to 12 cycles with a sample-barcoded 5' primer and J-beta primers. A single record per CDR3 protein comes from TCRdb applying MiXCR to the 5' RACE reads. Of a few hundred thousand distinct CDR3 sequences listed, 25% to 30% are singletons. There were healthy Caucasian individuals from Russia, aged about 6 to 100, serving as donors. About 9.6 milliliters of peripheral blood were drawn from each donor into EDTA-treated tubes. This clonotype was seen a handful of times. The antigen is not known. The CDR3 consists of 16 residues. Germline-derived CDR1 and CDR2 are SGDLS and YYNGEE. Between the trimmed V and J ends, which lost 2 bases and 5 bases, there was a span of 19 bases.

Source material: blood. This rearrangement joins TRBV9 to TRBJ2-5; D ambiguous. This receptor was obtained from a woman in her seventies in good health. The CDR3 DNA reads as TGTGCCAGCAGCGTTTCCGGCGTTGGCAGATGGGAGACCCAGTACTTC. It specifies CASSVSGVGRWETQYF.